The clone carrying this TCR beta chain was counted once. These data are taken from a study of technical replicates of blood from four donors. TCRdb keeps only in-frame clones here, not all; method: immunoSEQ multiplex PCR. The sample holds over 30,000 clones, 85% to 95% seen once. This CDR3 has 14 residues. With 5 bases removed from V and 8 bases from J, the gap between germline ends came to 18 bases. Germline V lookup: CDR1 SNHLY, CDR2 FYNNEI. Sequencing input: PBMCs. V usage is TRBV2 and J usage is TRBJ1-2; D is unresolved. The TCR originated in a human donor in good health. Some clones in this sample may be carry-over from other donors' samples. The CDR3 region is CASSSGRVVRGYTF. In DNA form, the CDR3 reads TGTGCCAGCAGTAGCGGCCGGGTTGTACGGGGCTACACCTTC.